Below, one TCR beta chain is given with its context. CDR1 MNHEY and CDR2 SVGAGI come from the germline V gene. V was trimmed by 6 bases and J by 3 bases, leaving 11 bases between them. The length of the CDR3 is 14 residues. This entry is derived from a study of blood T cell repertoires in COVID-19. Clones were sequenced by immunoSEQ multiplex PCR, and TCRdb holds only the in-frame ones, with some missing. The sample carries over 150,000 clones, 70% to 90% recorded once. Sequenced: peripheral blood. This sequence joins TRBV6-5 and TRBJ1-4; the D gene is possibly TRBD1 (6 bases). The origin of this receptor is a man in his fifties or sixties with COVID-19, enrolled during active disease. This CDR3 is CASSETGPNEKLFF. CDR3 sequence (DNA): TGTGCCAGCAGCGAGACAGGTCCTAATGAAAAACTGTTTTTT.